This is a list of T cell receptor beta chains from one sample in a study of blood T cell repertoires in COVID-19. The assay was immunoSEQ multiplex PCR, and TCRdb's table has in-frame clones only and misses some. The sample lists some 150,000 clones; 80% to 85% were seen once. The specimen was peripheral blood. These receptors came from a woman aged 55-69 years with active or convalescent COVID-19. The CDR3 runs from the conserved cysteine through the conserved F or W. The D gene is left open where the match is weak. Only part of the rows carry a size: once, few, many, or a class if the clone is expanded.

J gene: TRBJ2-2
V gene: TRBV12-5
clone size: .
D gene: .
CDR3 protein: CASGSDTEAGELFF
CDR3 DNA: TGTGCTAGTGGTTCGGACACCGAGGCCGGGGAGCTGTTTTTT

J gene: TRBJ2-5
V gene: TRBV6-5
clone size: .
D gene: TRBD1
CDR3 protein: CASTSGGAGETQYF
CDR3 DNA: TGTGCCAGCACCTCAGGGGGCGCGGGAGAGACCCAGTACTTC

J gene: TRBJ1-5
V gene: TRBV5-1
clone size: .
D gene: TRBD1
CDR3 protein: CASSLEGGIQPQHF
CDR3 DNA: TGCGCCAGCAGCTTGGAAGGGGGCATCCAGCCCCAGCATTTT

J gene: TRBJ2-2
V gene: TRBV11-3
clone size: few
D gene: TRBD1
CDR3 protein: CASGTGGAGSGELFF
CDR3 DNA: TGTGCCAGCGGTACAGGGGGCGCAGGGTCCGGGGAGCTGTTTTTT

J gene: TRBJ1-1
V gene: TRBV5-6
clone size: few
D gene: .
CDR3 protein: CASSFLPSTEAFF
CDR3 DNA: TGTGCCAGCAGCTTTCTTCCCAGCACTGAAGCTTTCTTT

J gene: TRBJ2-1
V gene: TRBV6-4
clone size: .
D gene: TRBD2
CDR3 protein: CASSGLAGGPSEQFF
CDR3 DNA: TGTGCCAGCAGTGGACTAGCGGGAGGGCCTAGTGAGCAGTTCTTC

J gene: TRBJ2-1
V gene: TRBV24-1
clone size: .
D gene: TRBD2
CDR3 protein: CATSDSGGGVHNEQFF
CDR3 DNA: TGTGCCACCAGTGATTCTGGCGGGGGGGTGCACAATGAGCAGTTCTTC

J gene: TRBJ2-5
V gene: TRBV2
clone size: once
D gene: TRBD2
CDR3 protein: CASSEGGLRQETQYF
CDR3 DNA: TGTGCCAGCAGTGAAGGGGGACTACGACAAGAGACCCAGTACTTC

J gene: TRBJ2-1
V gene: TRBV3-1/TRBV3-2
clone size: .
D gene: TRBD2
CDR3 protein: CASSPPGLAGGNEQFF
CDR3 DNA: TGTGCCAGCAGCCCTCCGGGACTAGCGGGGGGCAATGAGCAGTTCTTC

J gene: TRBJ1-5
V gene: TRBV4-1
clone size: .
D gene: .
CDR3 protein: CASTLEGYSNQPQHF
CDR3 DNA: TGCGCCAGCACTTTGGAGGGCTATAGCAATCAGCCCCAGCATTTT

J gene: TRBJ2-3
V gene: TRBV29-1
clone size: .
D gene: .
CDR3 protein: CSVEGAAWGTDTQYF
CDR3 DNA: TGCAGCGTTGAAGGGGCAGCCTGGGGCACAGATACGCAGTATTTT

J gene: TRBJ2-2
V gene: TRBV2
clone size: .
D gene: TRBD2
CDR3 protein: CASSSGRGLAGAKSTGELFF
CDR3 DNA: TGTGCCAGCAGTAGCGGGCGGGGACTAGCGGGAGCCAAAAGCACCGGGGAGCTGTTTTTT

J gene: TRBJ1-3
V gene: TRBV2
clone size: .
D gene: .
CDR3 protein: CASSTQGYRGNTIYF
CDR3 DNA: TGTGCCAGCAGCACACAGGGTTATCGAGGAAACACCATATATTTT

J gene: TRBJ1-1
V gene: TRBV6-5
clone size: .
D gene: TRBD1
CDR3 protein: CASSLRTGNTEAFF
CDR3 DNA: TGTGCCAGCAGTCTAAGGACAGGGAACACTGAAGCTTTCTTT

J gene: TRBJ1-1
V gene: TRBV19
clone size: .
D gene: .
CDR3 protein: CASTFTETTEAFF
CDR3 DNA: TGTGCCAGTACCTTCACAGAAACCACTGAAGCTTTCTTT

J gene: TRBJ2-4
V gene: TRBV9
clone size: .
D gene: TRBD2
CDR3 protein: CASSAGLAVQNIQYF
CDR3 DNA: TGTGCCAGCAGCGCGGGACTAGCGGTCCAAAACATTCAGTACTTC

J gene: TRBJ1-1
V gene: TRBV15
clone size: .
D gene: TRBD1
CDR3 protein: CATSRVRGQVEAFF
CDR3 DNA: TGTGCCACCAGCAGAGTCAGGGGGCAGGTTGAAGCTTTCTTT

J gene: TRBJ1-4
V gene: TRBV21-1
clone size: .
D gene: .
CDR3 protein: CASSKGSGDREKEKLFF
CDR3 DNA: TGTGCCAGCAGCAAAGGGAGTGGGGACAGGGAAAAAGAAAAACTGTTTTTT

J gene: TRBJ1-1
V gene: TRBV7-3
clone size: .
D gene: .
CDR3 protein: CASSVRGGGTEAFF
CDR3 DNA: TGTGCCAGCAGCGTCAGGGGTGGGGGAACTGAAGCTTTCTTT

J gene: TRBJ2-3
V gene: TRBV5-6
clone size: few
D gene: TRBD2
CDR3 protein: CASTVLETLAGGGTQYF
CDR3 DNA: TGTGCCAGCACCGTTTTAGAAACCTTAGCGGGCGGGGGGACGCAGTATTTT

J gene: TRBJ2-1
V gene: TRBV27
clone size: .
D gene: TRBD2
CDR3 protein: CASSLAGGPRDEQFF
CDR3 DNA: TGTGCCAGCAGCTTAGCGGGAGGGCCGCGCGATGAGCAGTTCTTC

J gene: TRBJ1-6
V gene: TRBV28
clone size: .
D gene: .
CDR3 protein: CASSPGNSPLHF
CDR3 DNA: TGTGCCAGCAGTCCAGGGAATTCACCCCTCCACTTT

J gene: TRBJ1-1
V gene: TRBV5-1
clone size: few
D gene: .
CDR3 protein: CASSLVGAVAFF
CDR3 DNA: TGCGCCAGCAGCTTGGTGGGGGCTGTAGCTTTCTTT

J gene: TRBJ2-3
V gene: TRBV2
clone size: .
D gene: TRBD2
CDR3 protein: CASSVGTSGTDTQYF
CDR3 DNA: TGTGCCAGCAGTGTTGGGACTAGCGGCACAGATACGCAGTATTTT

J gene: TRBJ1-1
V gene: TRBV5-1
clone size: .
D gene: .
CDR3 protein: CASSLARVTEAFF
CDR3 DNA: TGCGCCAGCAGCTTGGCACGGGTCACTGAAGCTTTCTTT